These T cell receptor beta chains were read from a single sample in a study of human T cells and chemical hapten exposure. TCRdb ran MiXCR on the RACE reads and lists one entry per CDR3 protein. The sample records 75,000 to 100,000 distinct CDR3 sequences, 8% to 11% being singletons. Source: whole blood, taken in connection with sensitization to the hapten diphenylcyclopropenone (DPC). All receptors come from a man aged 40-55 years with alopecia areata. Some clones in this sample may be carry-over from other donors' samples. CDR3s include the opening cysteine and the closing phenylalanine or tryptophan.

j_gene	v_gene	CDR3aa
TRBJ2-7	TRBV7-8	CASSQSLYEQYF
TRBJ2-5	TRBV7-9	CASSPSRLAGRYQETQYF
TRBJ1-1	TRBV5-4	CASSPTGRNTEAFF
TRBJ2-7	TRBV12-3/TRBV12-4	CASGGQGAPYEQYF
TRBJ2-5	TRBV20-1	CSARDVAGGFQETQYF
TRBJ2-1	TRBV10-3	CAIGGQLAGEYNEQFF
TRBJ2-7	TRBV9	CASSESGTSGRSEQYF
TRBJ2-2	TRBV5-6	CASSLGTGRMVGELFF
TRBJ2-7	TRBV7-2	CASSPRGLAYEQYF
TRBJ2-1	TRBV11-3	CASSSSVSYNEQFF
TRBJ2-3	TRBV25-1	CASSEVSGTSLWTDTQYF
TRBJ2-3	TRBV7-2	CASSLTLTSGSRDTQYF
TRBJ2-2	TRBV11-2	CASSLEGTSAGGELFF
TRBJ2-1	TRBV7-2	CASSMMTSGSNEQFF
TRBJ1-2	TRBV14	CASSQDYSYGYTF
TRBJ2-5	TRBV24-1	CATSEGSGRETQYF
TRBJ2-1	TRBV7-2	CASSTGGYNEQFF
TRBJ1-1	TRBV18	CASSPMTEVNTEAFF
TRBJ1-3	TRBV7-3	CASRPDPSGNTIYF
TRBJ1-2	TRBV4-3	CASSQDSDQAGYGYTF
TRBJ2-3	TRBV12-3/TRBV12-4	CASRPGASTDTQYF
TRBJ2-3	TRBV5-1	CASSIRDTRTDTQYF
TRBJ1-5	TRBV29-1	CSVSGPQHF
TRBJ1-4	TRBV9	CASRPTGGIGEKLFF
TRBJ2-7	TRBV5-4	CASRSTSGGNYEQYF
TRBJ2-5	TRBV15	CATSDSLGVGETQYF
TRBJ2-2	TRBV2	CASSESDHRAGELFF